These 4 T cell receptor beta chains came from one sample sequenced in a study of cytotoxic CD8 clonotypes in ibrutinib-treated CLL. Some clones are missing from TCRdb's copy, which holds only in-frame ones; the method was immunoSEQ multiplex PCR. The sample shows roughly 160,000 clones, roughly 86% of them seen only once. This specimen consisted of PBMCs, obtained after 12 months of ibrutinib treatment. Receptors originate from a human donor with chronic lymphocytic leukemia.

This clone was detected only a few times. V and J are TRBV5-1 and TRBJ1-3; D not certain. Trimming pared 3 bases from V and 4 bases from J, leaving 11 bases between. The CDR3 has 14 amino acids. Germline V CDR1 and CDR2: SGHRS, YFSETQ. The CDR3 region is CASSSQTGGNTIYF. CDR3 coding DNA: TGCGCCAGCAGCTCGCAGACGGGAGGAAACACCATATATTTT.

V usage is TRBV6-5 and J usage is TRBJ2-7; 7 bases align to TRBD1. The ends lost 2 bases at V and 8 bases at J; junction bases unmatched: 9. CDR1 and CDR2 from the germline V gene are MNHEY and SVGAGI. CDR3 size: 14 residues. In DNA, the CDR3 is TGTGCCAGCAGTTACGAAACAGGGGCCAAGAAGCAGTACTTC. This translates into CASSYETGAKKQYF.

The rearrangement uses TRBV19 and TRBJ2-7; 8 nucleotides align to TRBD2. Unmatched junction bases numbered 6, after V lost 5 bases and J lost 0 bases. The CDR3 is made up of 15 amino acids. CDR1 and CDR2 (germline): LNHDA, SQIVND (reference sequence). The CDR3 coding sequence is TGTGCCAGTAGTGCGGGACTAGGGATCTCCTACGAGCAGTACTTC. This translates into CASSAGLGISYEQYF.

The V call is TRBV15, the J call TRBJ2-7, with TRBD2 matching 8 bases. With 0 bases clipped from V and 1 base from J, the junction kept 8 bases outside the gene matches. This CDR3 is built from 17 residues. Looked up from germline, CDR1 is LNHNV and CDR2 is YYDKDF (reference sequence). Here the CDR3 DNA reads TGTGCCACCAGCAGAGATAGTCGAGTAGCGGGGTCCTACGAGCAGTACTTC. It specifies CATSRDSRVAGSYEQYF.